This T cell receptor beta chain came from a study of CD4+ T cells in melanoma. Study observations and caveats: Neoantigen-specific CD4+ T cells in melanoma reportedly had diverse differentiation states. CD8+ T cell, macrophage and B cell function reportedly correlated with neoantigen-specific CD4+ T cells.

This table comes from immunoSEQ multiplex PCR, and its TCRdb copy is limited to in-frame clones, with some not included. The table includes tens of thousands of clones, over 60% detected once. CDR3 length: 18 residues. The trim removed 4 bases at V and 5 bases at J, leaving 20 bases unmatched. Germline CDR1 reads SGHNT; CDR2 reads YYREEE (reference sequence). By its share, this clone is medium-sized. The antigen is undetermined. This clonotype originated in a human donor with melanoma. The specimen was tumor tissue. This rearrangement joins TRBV5-4 to TRBJ2-7; 8 nucleotides agree with TRBD2. CDR3 loop: CASSQDPGTTSVENEQYF. DNA for the CDR3: TGTGCCAGCAGCCAGGACCCCGGCACGACTAGCGTTGAGAACGAGCAGTACTTC.